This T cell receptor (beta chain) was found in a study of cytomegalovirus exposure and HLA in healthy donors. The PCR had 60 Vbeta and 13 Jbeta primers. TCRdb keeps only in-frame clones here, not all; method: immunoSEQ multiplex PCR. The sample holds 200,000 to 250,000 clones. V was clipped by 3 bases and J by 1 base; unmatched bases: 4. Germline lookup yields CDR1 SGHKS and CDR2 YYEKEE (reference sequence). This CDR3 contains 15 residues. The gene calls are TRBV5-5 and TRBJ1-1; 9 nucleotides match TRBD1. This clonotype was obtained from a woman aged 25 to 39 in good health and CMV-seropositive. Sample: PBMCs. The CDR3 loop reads CASSWGTGRNTEAFF. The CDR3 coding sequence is TGTGCCAGCAGCTGGGGGACAGGGCGGAACACTGAAGCTTTCTTT.